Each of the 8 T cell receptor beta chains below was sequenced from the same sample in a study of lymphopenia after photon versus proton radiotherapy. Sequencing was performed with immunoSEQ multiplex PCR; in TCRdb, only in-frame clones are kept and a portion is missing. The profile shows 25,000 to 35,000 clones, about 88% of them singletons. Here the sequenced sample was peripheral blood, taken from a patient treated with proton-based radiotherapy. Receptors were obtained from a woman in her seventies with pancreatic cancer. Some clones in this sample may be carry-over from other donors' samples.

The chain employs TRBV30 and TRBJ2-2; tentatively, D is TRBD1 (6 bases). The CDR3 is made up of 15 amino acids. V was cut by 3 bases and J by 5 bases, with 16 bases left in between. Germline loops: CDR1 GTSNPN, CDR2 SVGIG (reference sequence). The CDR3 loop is CAWSKRQVVTGELFF. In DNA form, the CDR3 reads TGTGCCTGGAGCAAAAGACAGGTCGTTACCGGGGAGCTGTTTTTT.

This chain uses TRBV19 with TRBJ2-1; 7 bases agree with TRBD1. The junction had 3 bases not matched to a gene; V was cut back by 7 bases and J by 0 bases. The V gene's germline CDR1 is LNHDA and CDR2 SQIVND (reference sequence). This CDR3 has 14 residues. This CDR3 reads CASIGGTSYNEQFF. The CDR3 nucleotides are TGTGCCAGTATAGGGGGCACCTCCTACAATGAGCAGTTCTTC.

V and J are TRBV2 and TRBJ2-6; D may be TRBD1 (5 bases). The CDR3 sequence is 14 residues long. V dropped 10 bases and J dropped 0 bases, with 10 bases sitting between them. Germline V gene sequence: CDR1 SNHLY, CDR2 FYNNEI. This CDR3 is CAIQVHSGANVLTF. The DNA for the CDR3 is TGTGCCATACAGGTGCACTCTGGGGCCAACGTCCTGACTTTC.

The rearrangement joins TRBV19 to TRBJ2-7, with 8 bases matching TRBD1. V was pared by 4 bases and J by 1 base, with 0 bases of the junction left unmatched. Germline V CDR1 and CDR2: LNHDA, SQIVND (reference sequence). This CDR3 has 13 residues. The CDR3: CASSRDRSYEQYF. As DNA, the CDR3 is TGTGCCAGTAGTAGGGACAGGTCCTACGAGCAGTACTTC.

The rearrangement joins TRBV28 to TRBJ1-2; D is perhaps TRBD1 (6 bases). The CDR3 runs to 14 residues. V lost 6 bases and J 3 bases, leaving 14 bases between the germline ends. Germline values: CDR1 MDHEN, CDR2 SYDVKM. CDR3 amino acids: CASRRGGGDYGYTF. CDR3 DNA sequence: TGTGCCAGCAGGAGAGGGGGGGGCGACTATGGCTACACCTTC.

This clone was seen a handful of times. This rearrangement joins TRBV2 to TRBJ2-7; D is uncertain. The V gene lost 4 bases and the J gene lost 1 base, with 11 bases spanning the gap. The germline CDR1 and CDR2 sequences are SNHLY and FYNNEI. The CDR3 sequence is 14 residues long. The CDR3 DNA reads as TGTGCCAGCAGTGCGAGGCTGATTTCCTACGAGCAGTACTTC. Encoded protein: CASSARLISYEQYF.

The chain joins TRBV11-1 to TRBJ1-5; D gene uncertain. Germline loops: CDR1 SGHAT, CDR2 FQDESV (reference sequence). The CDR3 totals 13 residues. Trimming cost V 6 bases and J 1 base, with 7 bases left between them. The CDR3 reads CASSQGSNQPQHF. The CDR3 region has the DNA TGTGCCAGCAGTCAAGGGAGCAATCAGCCCCAGCATTTT.

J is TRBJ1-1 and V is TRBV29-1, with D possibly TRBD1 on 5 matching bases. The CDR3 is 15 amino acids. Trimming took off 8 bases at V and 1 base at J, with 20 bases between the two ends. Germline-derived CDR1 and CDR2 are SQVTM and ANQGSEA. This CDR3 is CSTRRSGTANTEAFF. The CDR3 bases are TGCAGCACCCGGAGGTCCGGGACGGCGAACACTGAAGCTTTCTTT.